This TCR beta chain was recovered during a study of monozygotic twins with inflammatory bowel disease. Comments on this clonotype: Its antigen is as yet unknown.

The study, taken as a whole, reports: The study found lower TCRbeta diversity (inverse Simpson) in IBD patients than in healthy co-twins.

TCRdb reprocessed the 5' RACE reads, keeping one entry per CDR3 protein, no DNA. The sample includes about 450,000 distinct CDR3 sequences. The CDR3 is 14 amino acids. Germline lookup yields CDR1 SGHRS and CDR2 YFSETQ. The chain has TRBV5-1 and TRBJ2-3; there is no DNA to check the TCRdb D call of TRBD1. The sample taken for sequencing was blood. The clonotype originates from a human donor with ulcerative colitis or Crohn's disease, or a healthy co-twin of an affected twin (not recorded which). CDR3 protein: CASSFRQVTDTQYF.